This T cell receptor (beta chain) was obtained from a study of T cell clonality in common variable immunodeficiency. The study, taken as a whole, reports: T cell subpopulation sequencing would be needed to explain CVID clonality. Compared with healthy controls, CVID subjects showed increased TCRbeta clonality, mostly in about a third. In common variable immunodeficiency, TCR beta chains reportedly carried fewer deletions and N-nucleotide insertions.

Germline V gene lookup returns CDR1 SNHLY and CDR2 FYNNEI. V lost 4 bases to trimming and J lost 4 bases, with 14 bases between them. This CDR3 region has 15 residues. The protocol was immunoSEQ multiplex PCR, while the TCRdb copy is restricted to in-frame clones and leaves out a portion. The table records 45,000 to 55,000 clones without singletons, the ten largest covering 4.5% to 5.5%. Both groups were predominantly of Caucasian heritage. A word on this clone: The antigen is undetermined. The read falls 3 residues short of the CDR3 end, and the missing part is taken from the germline J gene.

The origin of this receptor is a person between 18 and 70 years old in good health. The chain links TRBV2 to TRBJ2-1, with a possible D match to TRBD2 (6 bases). Material: peripheral blood mononuclear cells. The sequenced CDR3 bases are TGTGCCAGCAGTGTGGAGGGACTGGATTACAATGAG. It codes for CASSVEGLDYNE. The whole CDR3 sequence is CASSVEGLDYNEQFF.